This passage covers 28 T cell receptor beta chains from one sample sequenced in a study of spatial heterogeneity in lung cancer. Time point reported: sample taken at primary tumor resection. Sequencing was performed on whole RNA extracted from tumor and nontumor lung tissue, or from frozen PBMC, and the material was left unsorted. Via MiXCR, TCRdb re-called the 5' RACE reads, giving one row per CDR3 protein. The sample consists of about 82,000 distinct CDR3 sequences, roughly 12% of them appearing once. The sample consisted of PBMCs, taken at surgery. These receptors were obtained from a male donor with early-stage non-small cell lung cancer.

The V call is TRBV6-1, the J call TRBJ1-1; D is undetermined. Trimming took off 2 bases at V and 11 bases at J, with 12 bases between the two ends. Germline lookup yields CDR1 MNHNS and CDR2 SASEGT. This CDR3 has 12 residues. The CDR3 reads CASSESTLRAFF. The DNA for the CDR3 is TGTGCCAGCAGTGAAAGTACTCTGAGGGCTTTCTTT.

This clonotype was detected ten times or more. This chain joins TRBV20-1 and TRBJ1-5; D is undetermined. Germline CDR1 DFQATT, CDR2 SNEGSKA (reference sequence). The CDR3 contains 13 residues. V was clipped by 1 base and J by 4 bases, with 8 bases between them. CDR3 loop: CSARANDNQPQHF. The DNA for the CDR3 is TGCAGTGCTAGAGCGAACGATAATCAGCCCCAGCATTTT.

V usage is TRBV7-9 and J usage is TRBJ2-5; perhaps D is TRBD1 or TRBD2 (5 bases each). This CDR3 has 13 amino acids. Germline V gene lookup returns CDR1 SEHNR and CDR2 FQNEAQ (reference sequence). The ends were cut back, 1 base at V and 5 bases at J, with 8 bases in the middle. CDR3 amino acids: CASSLGGFETQYF. CDR3 bases: TGTGCCAGCAGCTTAGGGGGGTTTGAGACCCAGTACTTC.

This clonotype came up a few times. The rearrangement links TRBV12-2 to TRBJ2-2; no DNA check was done on the table's D call, TRBD2. TRBV12-2 is a known pseudogene. The CDR3 spans 19 residues. Written as DNA, the CDR3 is TGTGCAAGTCGCTTAGCCCCCTGGACAGCGGGAGGGCCCCCCGGGGAGCTGTTTTTT. Protein sequence: CASRLAPWTAGGPPGELFF.

This rearrangement joins TRBV7-9 to TRBJ2-7, with a possible D match to TRBD1 (6 bases). CDR1 is SEHNR, CDR2 FQNEAQ, per germline (reference sequence). V gave up 6 bases and J gave up 0 bases, with 9 bases separating them. The CDR3 is 13 amino acids. The DNA for the CDR3 is TGTGCCAGCAGGCCGACAGGCTCCTACGAGCAGTACTTC. This translates into CASRPTGSYEQYF. Full variable domain (remainder filled in from reference TRBV7-9 and TRBJ2-7): DTGVSQNPRHKITKRGQNVTFRCDPISEHNRLYWYRQTLGQGPEFLTYFQNEAQLEKSRLLSDRFSAERPKGSFSTLEIQRTEQGDSAMYLCASRPTGSYEQYFGPGTRLTVT.

The V gene is TRBV27, the J gene TRBJ2-3; 8 bases line up with TRBD2. In germline, CDR1 is MNHEY, CDR2 SMNVEV (reference sequence). The V gene end was trimmed by 4 bases and the J gene end by 6 bases; junction bases not matched to a gene: 6. The length of the CDR3 is 14 residues. The CDR3 DNA follows: TGTGCCAGCAGTTACGGGAGGGCCCGTGATACGCAGTATTTT. Its translation: CASSYGRARDTQYF.

This clonotype was recorded at least ten times. The chain couples TRBV30 to TRBJ2-4; D may correspond to TRBD1 or TRBD2 (5 bases each). The germline V gene has CDR1 GTSNPN and CDR2 SVGIG (reference sequence). The CDR3 totals 15 residues. Trimming took 0 bases from V and 2 from J, leaving 11 bases between them. This CDR3 reads CAWSVRGTTKNIQYF. DNA of the CDR3: TGTGCCTGGAGTGTACGTGGGACGACCAAAAACATTCAGTACTTC. The full variable domain, with the rest looked up from reference TRBV30 and TRBJ2-4, is SQTIHQWPATLVQPVGSPLSLECTVEGTSNPNLYWYRQAAGRGLQLLFYSVGIGQISSEVPQNLSASRPQDRQFILSSKKLLLSDSGFYLCAWSVRGTTKNIQYFGAGTRLSVL.

This clonotype was observed a handful of times. This chain joins TRBV12-3 or TRBV12-4 and TRBJ2-1, with TRBD2 identical over 12 bases. The CDR3 loop spans 14 amino acids. J lost 8 bases, V lost 7 bases, and 6 bases had no gene match. CDR3 sequence (DNA): TGTGCCAGCACCGCACTAGCGGGAGGCGATGAGCAGTTCTTC. Amino acid sequence: CASTALAGGDEQFF.

This clonotype has at least ten counts. The chain combines TRBV5-1 with TRBJ1-6; 9 bases are a match to TRBD1. The CDR3 totals 15 residues. Germline V gene lookup returns CDR1 SGHRS and CDR2 YFSETQ. V shed 1 base and J 9 bases; nucleotides not matched to a gene: 5. DNA for the CDR3: TGCGCCAGCAGCTTGTCGGGACAGGGCTTTTCACCCCTCCACTTT. Translated, it gives CASSLSGQGFSPLHF.

There are a few counts of this clonotype. The genes are TRBV6-1 and TRBJ2-3, with a tentative D call TRBD2 (7 bases). CDR1 is MNHNS and CDR2 is SASEGT in the germline V gene. V was pared by 3 bases and J by 6 bases, with 16 bases between. This CDR3 spans 15 amino acids. CDR3 amino acids: CASSEGGLTPDTQYF. CDR3 in DNA: TGTGCCAGCAGTGAGGGGGGGCTCACTCCGGATACGCAGTATTTT.

The V gene is TRBV3-1, the J gene TRBJ1-5; tentatively, D is TRBD1 (6 bases). Trimming removed 1 base from V and 7 bases from J, with 14 bases in between. CDR1 and CDR2 (germline): LGHDT, YNNKEL (reference sequence). This CDR3 is built from 15 residues. The CDR3 sequence: CASSQGGALTQPQHF. CDR3 coding DNA: TGTGCCAGCAGCCAAGGGGGGGCGCTTACGCAGCCCCAGCATTTT.

This rearrangement joins TRBV6-2 or TRBV6-3 to TRBJ2-7; D possibly corresponds to TRBD1 (5 bases). V was cut by 5 bases and J by 5 bases, with 16 bases left in between. Germline values: CDR1 MNHEY, CDR2 SVGEGT. This CDR3 contains 14 residues. This CDR3 is CASSPPSDTHEQYF. DNA of the CDR3: TGTGCCAGCAGTCCCCCCTCGGACACCCACGAGCAGTACTTC.

This clonotype was counted ten times or more. The chain recombines TRBV5-1 with TRBJ1-1; the D gene is possibly TRBD1 (6 bases). The CDR3 length is 15 residues. With 0 bases removed from V and 6 bases from J, the gap between germline ends came to 15 bases. The germline CDR1 and CDR2 sequences are SGHRS and YFSETQ. The CDR3: CASSLDPGDGAEAFF. CDR3 DNA sequence: TGCGCCAGCAGCTTGGACCCAGGGGATGGGGCTGAAGCTTTCTTT.

The chain joins TRBV27 to TRBJ2-1; possibly TRBD2 for D (5 bases). This CDR3 spans 15 amino acids. Germline V CDR1 and CDR2: MNHEY, SMNVEV (reference sequence). Trimming left V 6 bases short and J 3 bases short, with 15 bases between. Written as DNA, the CDR3 is TGTGCCAGCAGCTCCCCCCCAAGCGGCTACAATGAGCAGTTCTTC. Translating gives CASSSPPSGYNEQFF.

This clonotype showed up many times. The chain combines TRBV5-4 with TRBJ2-1; 8 nucleotides agree with TRBD1. V gave up 3 bases and J gave up 0 bases; unmatched junction bases: 2. The germline V gene has CDR1 SGHNT and CDR2 YYREEE (reference sequence). The CDR3 consists of 15 residues. The CDR3 nucleotides are TGTGCCAGCAGCTCCACAGGGGGCTCCTACAATGAGCAGTTCTTC. As protein: CASSSTGGSYNEQFF.

This clonotype occurred many times. This chain links TRBV13 with TRBJ1-1, with TRBD1 matching 7 bases. This CDR3 has 14 amino acids. Germline CDR1 and CDR2: PRHDT and FYEKMQ (reference sequence). J gave up 5 bases and V 5 bases, and 8 bases lay outside the gene matches. The CDR3 sequence: CASSQQGLVTEAFF. CDR3 coding DNA: TGTGCCAGCAGCCAACAGGGGTTGGTGACTGAAGCTTTCTTT.

This chain links TRBV6-1 with TRBJ1-1; unclear D gene. CDR1 MNHNS and CDR2 SASEGT come from the germline V gene. The CDR3 loop spans 14 amino acids. Trimming took off 1 base at V and 4 bases at J, with 10 bases between the two ends. The CDR3 DNA follows: TGTGCCAGCAGTGAAGGGGCGTCGGGCACTGAAGCTTTCTTT. It translates to CASSEGASGTEAFF.

This chain links TRBV2 with TRBJ2-1; the D gene is possibly TRBD2 (6 bases). The germline V gene has CDR1 SNHLY and CDR2 FYNNEI. With 4 bases removed from V and 10 bases from J, the gap between germline ends came to 11 bases. The CDR3 contains 12 residues. The CDR3 DNA sequence: TGTGCCAGCAGTGTAGGTAGCGGCGAGCAGTTCTTC. It translates to CASSVGSGEQFF.

This clonotype appeared a single time. The chain carries TRBV7-3 and TRBJ1-1; perhaps TRBD1 as D (6 bases). The CDR3 is 13 residues long. Germline values: CDR1 SGHTA, CDR2 FQGTGA. V lost 1 base and J 3 bases, leaving 6 bases between the germline ends. CDR3 residues: CASSLNRDTEAFF. The CDR3 DNA reads as TGTGCCAGCAGCTTAAACAGGGACACTGAAGCTTTCTTT. The whole variable domain, remainder taken from reference TRBV7-3 and TRBJ1-1, is GAGVSQTPSNKVTEKGKYVELRCDPISGHTALYWYRQSLGQGPEFLIYFQGTGAADDSGLPNDRFFAVRPEGSVSTLKIQRTERGDSAVYLCASSLNRDTEAFFGQGTRLTVV.

This chain uses TRBV7-2 with TRBJ2-7; D remains ambiguous. CDR3 length: 11 amino acids. V dropped 3 bases and J dropped 3 bases, with 3 bases sitting between them. Germline CDR1 and CDR2: SGHTA and FQGNSA. CDR3 nucleotide sequence: TGTGCCAGCAGCTTCGACTACGAGCAGTACTTC. It translates to CASSFDYEQYF.

V usage is TRBV5-6 and J usage is TRBJ1-2; D gene ambiguous. The CDR3 is made up of 15 amino acids. V dropped 3 bases and J dropped 2 bases, with 14 bases sitting between them. Germline V gives CDR1 SGHDT, CDR2 YYEEEE. The CDR3 loop reads CASSSLLIGNYGYTF. CDR3 DNA sequence: TGTGCCAGCAGCTCTTTACTGATAGGGAACTATGGCTACACCTTC.

The gene calls are TRBV12-3 or TRBV12-4 and TRBJ2-3; 7 positions agree with TRBD2. CDR3 size: 13 residues. The V segment lost 10 bases and the J segment 2 bases; nucleotides outside the gene matches: 6. The CDR3 region is CATLAGLTDTQYF. In DNA, the CDR3 is TGTGCCACCTTAGCGGGTCTCACAGATACGCAGTATTTT.

This clonotype was found a few times. The chain couples TRBV7-9 to TRBJ2-5, with 9 bases aligning to TRBD2. CDR1 is SEHNR, CDR2 FQNEAQ, per germline (reference sequence). The J segment lost 5 bases and the V segment lost 1 base, leaving 8 bases of the junction unmatched. CDR3 length: 16 amino acids. The CDR3 reads CASSLDRLAGKETQYF. The CDR3 nucleotides are TGTGCCAGCAGCTTAGATCGTCTAGCGGGGAAGGAGACCCAGTACTTC.

This clonotype was recorded at least ten times. This chain links TRBV6-6 with TRBJ1-4; no clear D gene. Germline loops: CDR1 MNHNY, CDR2 SVGAGI (reference sequence). The length of the CDR3 is 12 residues. Trimming removed 6 bases at V and 13 bases at J, with 15 bases between. In DNA, the CDR3 is TGTGCCAGCAGACCCGGACGCGACGCACTGTTTTTT. It translates to CASRPGRDALFF.

There are a few counts of this clonotype. The gene calls are TRBV6-2 or TRBV6-3 and TRBJ2-1; D call uncertain. CDR1 and CDR2 (germline): MNHEY, SVGEGT. The length of the CDR3 is 12 residues. V lost 3 bases and J 7 bases, leaving 7 bases between the germline ends. The CDR3 DNA reads as TGTGCCAGCAGTTATTGGGAAAATGAGCAGTTCTTC. Translated, it gives CASSYWENEQFF.

The genes are TRBV20-1 and TRBJ1-1, with a weak D call TRBD1 (6 bases). V was cut by 0 bases and J by 1 base, with 9 bases left in between. CDR3 length: 14 amino acids. Germline CDR1 reads DFQATT; CDR2 reads SNEGSKA (reference sequence). In DNA, the CDR3 is TGCAGTGCTAGAGATCAGGGACAGAACACTGAAGCTTTCTTT. It specifies CSARDQGQNTEAFF.

The V and J genes are TRBV6-1 and TRBJ2-2; 7 bases line up with TRBD1. J lost 5 bases, V lost 7 bases, and 16 bases had no gene match. The V gene's germline CDR1 is MNHNS and CDR2 SASEGT. CDR3 size: 17 residues. CDR3 DNA sequence: TGTGCCAGCAAGAAGAGGGGGCAATGGGACATTACCGGGGAGCTGTTTTTT. It translates to CASKKRGQWDITGELFF.

This clonotype was observed at least ten times. The gene calls are TRBV20-1 and TRBJ1-1, with D possibly being TRBD1 (6 bases). CDR3 length equals 14 residues. V was cut by 5 bases and J by 4 bases, with 17 bases left in between. The germline V gene encodes CDR1 DFQATT and CDR2 SNEGSKA (reference sequence). The DNA of the CDR3 is TGCAGTGCTGGGAGGGGGGGCGGCGGCACTGAAGCTTTCTTT. This translates into CSAGRGGGGTEAFF.